These 8 T cell receptor beta chains share one sample of origin, sequenced in a study of blood T cell repertoires in COVID-19. Produced via immunoSEQ multiplex PCR; TCRdb's table is partial and in-frame only. Counted here are roughly 200,000 clones, roughly 79% occurring once; the ten biggest clones make up roughly 11%. Sample: peripheral blood. These TCRs come from a woman between 35 and 50 years old with COVID-19, enrolled during active disease.

CDR3 nucleotides: TGTGCCACCAGTGATTTCGATACTAGCGGGGGGGCCGGGGTGGAGACCCAGTACTTC. This gives the protein CATSDFDTSGGAGVETQYF. The chain joins TRBV24-1 to TRBJ2-5; 13 bases fit TRBD2. The trim removed 1 base at V and 5 bases at J, leaving 12 bases unmatched. The CDR3 length is 19 residues. Germline V gene data show CDR1 as KGHDR and CDR2 as SFDVKD.

This clone was observed a single time. This sequence joins TRBV19 and TRBJ1-1; tentative D call: TRBD1 (6 bases). Per the germline V gene, CDR1 is LNHDA and CDR2 is SQIVND (reference sequence). The length of the CDR3 is 15 residues. The germline V and J ends were trimmed by 3 bases and 3 bases, with 14 bases remaining between them. The chain's CDR3 is CASSIAGATYTEAFF. In DNA, the CDR3 is TGTGCCAGTAGTATCGCAGGGGCGACGTACACTGAAGCTTTCTTT.

This clone was found a few times. This chain's CDR3 is CASSITRDNQYF. The CDR3 DNA sequence: TGTGCCAGCAGCATAACCCGGGACAACCAGTACTTC. The rearrangement links TRBV7-2 to TRBJ2-5; the D gene is possibly TRBD1 (6 bases). CDR1 and CDR2 from the germline V gene are SGHTA and FQGNSA. The CDR3 consists of 12 residues. The V and J ends lost 5 bases and 10 bases respectively, with 14 bases between them.

The count of this clone is one. The chain couples TRBV3-1 (or the pseudogene TRBV3-2) to TRBJ2-7, with 13 nucleotides matching TRBD2. The CDR3 contains 16 residues. V gave up 1 base and J gave up 4 bases; unmatched junction bases: 4. Germline V gene data show CDR1 as LGHDT and CDR2 as YNNKEL (reference sequence). For the CDR3, the DNA is TGTGCCAGCAGCCAAGGGACTAGCGGGAGTATGTACGAGCAGTACTTC. Translating gives CASSQGTSGSMYEQYF.

This clone turned up a few times. The rearrangement links TRBV7-9 to TRBJ1-2, with no clear D. Germline loops: CDR1 SEHNR, CDR2 FQNEAQ (reference sequence). V lost 3 bases to trimming and J lost 4 bases, with 15 bases between them. The CDR3 is 15 amino acids. The CDR3 region has the DNA TGTGCCAGCAGCTTTCATTTGGTGAGAGGCTATGGCTACACCTTC. Amino acids: CASSFHLVRGYGYTF.

The chain is built from TRBV28 and TRBJ1-3; D gene ambiguous. The CDR3 length is 12 residues. Trimming left V 2 bases short and J 4 bases short, with 3 bases between. Germline V gene lookup returns CDR1 MDHEN and CDR2 SYDVKM. CDR3 in amino acids: CASSLQGNTIYF. The CDR3 nucleotides read TGTGCCAGCAGTTTACAGGGAAACACCATATATTTT. Variable domain in full (rest from reference TRBV28 and TRBJ1-3): DVKVTQSSRYLVKRTGEKVFLECVQDMDHENMFWYRQDPGLGLRLIYFSYDVKMKEKGDIPEGYSVSREKKERFSLILESASTNQTSMYLCASSLQGNTIYFGEGSWLTVV.

V and J are TRBV7-2 and TRBJ2-7; D may be TRBD2 (6 bases). The CDR3 contains 14 residues. V lost 1 base to trimming and J lost 7 bases, with 14 bases between them. The germline V gene encodes CDR1 SGHTA and CDR2 FQGNSA. In DNA, the CDR3 is TGTGCCAGCAGCTTAGGACTAGGTTTGGGTGAGCAGTACGTC. Residues: CASSLGLGLGEQYV.

The chain uses TRBV19 and TRBJ2-1; D possibly corresponds to TRBD1 (7 bases). Trimming took off 5 bases at V and 5 bases at J, with 13 bases between the two ends. This CDR3 is built from 14 residues. Germline CDR1 reads LNHDA; CDR2 reads SQIVND (reference sequence). The CDR3 DNA sequence: TGTGCCAGTAGTGGGCGGGACAGTAACAATGAGCAGTTCTTC. Translation gives CASSGRDSNNEQFF.